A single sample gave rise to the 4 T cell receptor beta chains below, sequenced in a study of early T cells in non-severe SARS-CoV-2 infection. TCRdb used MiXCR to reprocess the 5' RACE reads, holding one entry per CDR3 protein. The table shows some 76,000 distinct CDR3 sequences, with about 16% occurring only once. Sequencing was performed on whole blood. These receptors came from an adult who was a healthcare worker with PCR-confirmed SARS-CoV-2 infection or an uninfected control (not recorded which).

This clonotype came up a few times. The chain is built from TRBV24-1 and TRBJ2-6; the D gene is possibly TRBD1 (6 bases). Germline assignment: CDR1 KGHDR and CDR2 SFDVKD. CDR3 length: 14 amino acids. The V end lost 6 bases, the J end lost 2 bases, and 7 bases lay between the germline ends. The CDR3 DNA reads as TGTGCCACCAGTACAGGGACTGGGGCCAACGTCCTGACTTTC. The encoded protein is CATSTGTGANVLTF.

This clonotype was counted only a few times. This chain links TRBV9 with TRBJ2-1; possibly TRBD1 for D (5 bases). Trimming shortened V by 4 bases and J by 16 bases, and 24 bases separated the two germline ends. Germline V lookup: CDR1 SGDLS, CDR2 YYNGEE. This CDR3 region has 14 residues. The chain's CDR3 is CASSTRDVRLGHFF. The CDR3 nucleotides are TGTGCCAGCAGCACAAGGGATGTCCGATTGGGGCATTTCTTC.

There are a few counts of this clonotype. In nucleotides, the CDR3 is TGTGCCAGCAGCTCCTGGACGGGAGGGGCAGAGACCCAGTACTTC. It is translated as CASSSWTGGAETQYF. The chain is built from TRBV5-4 and TRBJ2-5; 8 nucleotides match TRBD2. The V and J ends lost 3 bases and 4 bases, in that order; junction bases with no gene match: 8. The length of the CDR3 is 15 residues. Looked up from germline, CDR1 is SGHNT and CDR2 is YYREEE (reference sequence).

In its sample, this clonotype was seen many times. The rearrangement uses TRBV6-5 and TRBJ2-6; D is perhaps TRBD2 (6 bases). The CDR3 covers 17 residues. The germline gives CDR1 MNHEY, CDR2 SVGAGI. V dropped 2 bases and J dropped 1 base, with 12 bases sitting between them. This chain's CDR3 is CASSYKGRTSGANVLTF. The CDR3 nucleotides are TGTGCCAGCAGTTACAAGGGGAGGACGTCTGGGGCCAACGTCCTGACTTTC.